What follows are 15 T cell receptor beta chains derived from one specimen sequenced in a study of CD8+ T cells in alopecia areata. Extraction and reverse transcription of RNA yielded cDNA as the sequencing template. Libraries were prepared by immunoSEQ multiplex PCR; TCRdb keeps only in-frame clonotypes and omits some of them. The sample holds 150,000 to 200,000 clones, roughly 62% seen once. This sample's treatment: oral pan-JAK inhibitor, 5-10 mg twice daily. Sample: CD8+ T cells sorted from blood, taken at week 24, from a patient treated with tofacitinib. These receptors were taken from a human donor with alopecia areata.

The CDR3 here is CAISALAWRGEQYF. CDR3 in DNA: TGTGCCATCAGTGCCTTGGCATGGAGGGGCGAGCAGTACTTC. V gene TRBV10-3 combines with J gene TRBJ2-7, with D perhaps TRBD2 (6 bases). Germline assignment: CDR1 ENHRY and CDR2 SYGVKD. Deletions cut 4 bases from V and 6 bases from J, with 16 bases between. The CDR3 has 14 residues.

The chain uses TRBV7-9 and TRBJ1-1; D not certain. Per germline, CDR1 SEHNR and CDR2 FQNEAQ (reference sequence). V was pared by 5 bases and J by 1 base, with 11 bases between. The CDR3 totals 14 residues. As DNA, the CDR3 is TGTGCCAGCAGCCCGTCGTTAGGGAACACTGAAGCTTTCTTT. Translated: CASSPSLGNTEAFF.

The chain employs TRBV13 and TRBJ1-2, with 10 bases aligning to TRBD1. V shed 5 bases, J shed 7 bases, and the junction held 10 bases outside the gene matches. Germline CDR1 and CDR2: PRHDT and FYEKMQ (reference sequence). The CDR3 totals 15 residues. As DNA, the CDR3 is TGTGCCAGCAGCCCCACCGGGACAGGGGCTCTTGGCTACACCTTC. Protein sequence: CASSPTGTGALGYTF.

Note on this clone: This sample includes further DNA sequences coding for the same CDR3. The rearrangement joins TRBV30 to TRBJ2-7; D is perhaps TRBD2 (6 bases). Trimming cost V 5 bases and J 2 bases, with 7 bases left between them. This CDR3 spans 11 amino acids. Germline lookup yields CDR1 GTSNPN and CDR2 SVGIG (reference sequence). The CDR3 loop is CAWAGTYEQYF. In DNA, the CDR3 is TGTGCCTGGGCGGGGACCTACGAGCAGTACTTC.

CDR3 in amino acids: CASSPGTGRYEQYF. Here the CDR3 DNA reads TGTGCCAGCAGCCCCGGGACAGGGAGATACGAGCAGTACTTC. V usage is TRBV5-6 and J usage is TRBJ2-7, with 9 positions matching TRBD1. V lost 4 bases and J lost 4; bases outside the gene matches: 6. The length of the CDR3 is 14 residues. Germline V gene lookup returns CDR1 SGHDT and CDR2 YYEEEE.

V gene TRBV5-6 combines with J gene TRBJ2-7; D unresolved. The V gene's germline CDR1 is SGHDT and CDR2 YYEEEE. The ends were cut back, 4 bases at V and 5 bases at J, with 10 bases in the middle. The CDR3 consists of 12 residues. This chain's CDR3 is CASSPGVNEQYF. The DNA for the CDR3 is TGTGCCAGCAGCCCCGGAGTAAACGAGCAGTACTTC.

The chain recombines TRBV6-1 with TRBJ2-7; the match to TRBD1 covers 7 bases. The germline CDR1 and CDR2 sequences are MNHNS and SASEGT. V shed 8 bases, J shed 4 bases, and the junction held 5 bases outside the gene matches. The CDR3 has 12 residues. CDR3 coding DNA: TGTGCCAGCTGGAAGGGGGCTTACGAGCAGTACTTC. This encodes CASWKGAYEQYF.

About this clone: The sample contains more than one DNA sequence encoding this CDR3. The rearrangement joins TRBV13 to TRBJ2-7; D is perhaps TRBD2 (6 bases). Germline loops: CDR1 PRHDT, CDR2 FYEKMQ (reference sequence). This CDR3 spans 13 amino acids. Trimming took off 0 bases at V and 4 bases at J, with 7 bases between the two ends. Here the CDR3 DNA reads TGTGCCAGCAGCTTAGGCCGGGGGTACGAGCAGTACTTC. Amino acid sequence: CASSLGRGYEQYF.

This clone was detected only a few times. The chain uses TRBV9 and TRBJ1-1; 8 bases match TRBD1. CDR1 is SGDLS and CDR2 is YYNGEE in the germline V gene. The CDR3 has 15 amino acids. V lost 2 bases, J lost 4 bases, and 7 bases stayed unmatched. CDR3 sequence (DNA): TGTGCCAGCAGCGTGGTTATACAGGGGGGCACTGAAGCTTTCTTT. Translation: CASSVVIQGGTEAFF.

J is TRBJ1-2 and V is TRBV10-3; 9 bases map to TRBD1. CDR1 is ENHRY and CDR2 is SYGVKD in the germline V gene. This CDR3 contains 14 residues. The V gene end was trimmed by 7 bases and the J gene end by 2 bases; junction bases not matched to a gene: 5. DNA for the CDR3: TGTGCCATCACCAACGGACAGGGGAACTATGGCTACACCTTC. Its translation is CAITNGQGNYGYTF.

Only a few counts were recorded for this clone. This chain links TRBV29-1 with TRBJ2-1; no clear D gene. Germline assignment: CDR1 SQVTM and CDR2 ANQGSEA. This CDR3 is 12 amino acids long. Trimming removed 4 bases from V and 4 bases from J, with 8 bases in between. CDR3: CSVGARYNEQFF. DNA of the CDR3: TGCAGCGTTGGGGCCCGATACAATGAGCAGTTCTTC.

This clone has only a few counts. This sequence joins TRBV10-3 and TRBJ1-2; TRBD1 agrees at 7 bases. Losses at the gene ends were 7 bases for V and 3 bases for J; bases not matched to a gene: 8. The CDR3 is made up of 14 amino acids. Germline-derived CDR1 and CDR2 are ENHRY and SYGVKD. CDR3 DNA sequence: TGTGCCATCAAACCGGGACAGAAAGACTATGGCTACACCTTC. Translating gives CAIKPGQKDYGYTF.

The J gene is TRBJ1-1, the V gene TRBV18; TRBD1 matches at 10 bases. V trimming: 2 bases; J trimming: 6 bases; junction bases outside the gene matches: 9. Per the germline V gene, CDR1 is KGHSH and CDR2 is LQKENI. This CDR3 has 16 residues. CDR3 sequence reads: CASSPSSVDRGAEAFF. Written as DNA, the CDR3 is TGTGCCAGCTCACCAAGTTCGGTGGACAGGGGGGCTGAAGCTTTCTTT.

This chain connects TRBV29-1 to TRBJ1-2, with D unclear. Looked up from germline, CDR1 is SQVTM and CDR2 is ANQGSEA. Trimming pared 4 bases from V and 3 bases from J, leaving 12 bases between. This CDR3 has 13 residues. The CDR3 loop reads CSVVDREDYGYTF. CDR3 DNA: TGCAGCGTTGTAGATAGGGAGGACTATGGCTACACCTTC.

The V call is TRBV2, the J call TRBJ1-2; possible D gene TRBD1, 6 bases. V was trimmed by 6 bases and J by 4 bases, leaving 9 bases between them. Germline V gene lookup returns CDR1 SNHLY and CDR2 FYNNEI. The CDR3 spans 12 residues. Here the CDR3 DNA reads TGTGCCAGCAGGGACAGCCGCTATGGCTACACCTTC. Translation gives CASRDSRYGYTF.